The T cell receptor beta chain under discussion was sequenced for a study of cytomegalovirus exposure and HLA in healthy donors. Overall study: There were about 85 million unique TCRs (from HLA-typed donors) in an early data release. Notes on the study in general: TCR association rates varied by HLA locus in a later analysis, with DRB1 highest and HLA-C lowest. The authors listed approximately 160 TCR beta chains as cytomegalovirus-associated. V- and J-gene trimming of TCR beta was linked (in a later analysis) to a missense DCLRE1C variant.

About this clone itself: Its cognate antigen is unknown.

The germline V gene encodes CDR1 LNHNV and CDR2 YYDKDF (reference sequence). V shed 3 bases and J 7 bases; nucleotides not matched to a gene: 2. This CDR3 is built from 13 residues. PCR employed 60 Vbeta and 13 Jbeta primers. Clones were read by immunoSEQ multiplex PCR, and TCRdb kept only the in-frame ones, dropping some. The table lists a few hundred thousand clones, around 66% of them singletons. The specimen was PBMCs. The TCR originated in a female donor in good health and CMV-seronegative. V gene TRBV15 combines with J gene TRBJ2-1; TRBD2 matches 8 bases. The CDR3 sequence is CATSRGLGNEQFF. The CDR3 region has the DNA TGTGCCACCAGCAGGGGACTAGGGAATGAGCAGTTCTTC. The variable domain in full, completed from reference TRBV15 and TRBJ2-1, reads DAMVIQNPRYQVTQFGKPVTLSCSQTLNHNVMYWYQQKSSQAPKLLFHYYDKDFNNEADTPDNFQSRRPNTSFCFLDIRSPGLGDTAMYLCATSRGLGNEQFFGPGTRLTVL.